What follows are 24 T cell receptor beta chains derived from one specimen sequenced in a study of cytomegalovirus exposure and HLA in healthy donors. PCR amplification relied on 60 Vbeta primers (plus 13 Jbeta primers). Method: immunoSEQ multiplex PCR; TCRdb's copy keeps in-frame clones and lacks some. The table lists around 93,000 clones, 65% of them singletons. Sequenced input: PBMCs. These receptors all come from a boy under 18 in good health and CMV-seropositive.

This clone was counted only a few times. The rearrangement links TRBV27 to TRBJ2-7; no definite D call. V was cut by 3 bases and J by 5 bases, with 11 bases left in between. Germline lookup yields CDR1 MNHEY and CDR2 SMNVEV (reference sequence). This CDR3 is built from 13 residues. Written as DNA, the CDR3 is TGTGCCAGCAGTTTCCTTGTGCAGAACGAGCAGTACTTC. Translating it yields CASSFLVQNEQYF.

CDR3 sequence (DNA): TGCGCCAGCAGCTTGAGCCAGGGGGGATACACAGATACGCAGTATTTT. Encoded protein: CASSLSQGGYTDTQYF. The chain couples TRBV5-1 to TRBJ2-3; possibly TRBD1 for D (7 bases). The CDR3 spans 16 residues. In germline, CDR1 is SGHRS, CDR2 YFSETQ. V was clipped by 1 base and J by 2 bases, with 14 bases between them.

The rearrangement uses TRBV4-3 and TRBJ2-1, with 9 positions matching TRBD2. The CDR3 length is 14 residues. Germline V CDR1 and CDR2: LGHNA, YSLEER. V gave up 0 bases and J gave up 8 bases; unmatched junction bases: 2. CDR3 DNA: TGCGCCAGCAGCCAAGATCGGACTAGCGATGAGCAGTTCTTC. The encoded protein is CASSQDRTSDEQFF.

The chain combines TRBV19 with TRBJ2-7; no clear D. The CDR3 spans 13 residues. The germline V gene encodes CDR1 LNHDA and CDR2 SQIVND (reference sequence). The ends were cut back, 5 bases at V and 3 bases at J, with 11 bases in the middle. The CDR3 DNA is TGTGCCAGTAGTGAGGTTCTGTACTACGAGCAGTACTTC. Protein sequence: CASSEVLYYEQYF.

The chain couples TRBV4-2 to TRBJ2-7, with TRBD2 identical over 12 bases. Germline-derived CDR1 and CDR2 are LGHNA and YNFKEQ. The V and J ends lost 0 bases and 5 bases, in that order; junction bases with no gene match: 11. CDR3 length: 18 residues. CDR3 nucleotides: TGTGCCAGCAGCCAAGATAGGCTAGCGGGAGGGCTTTTCAACGAGCAGTACTTC. Translating it yields CASSQDRLAGGLFNEQYF.

This sequence joins TRBV21-1 and TRBJ2-4; the D call TRBD1 from the table was never checked on the DNA. TRBV21-1 is annotated as a pseudogene. The CDR3 is 16 amino acids. CDR3 protein: CASSTTGGGLKNIQYF. As DNA, the CDR3 is TGTGCCAGCAGCACGACAGGGGGGGGACTAAAGAACATTCAGTACTTC.

This clone came up a few times. The chain has TRBV27 and TRBJ2-2; a weak D match, TRBD1 (6 bases). The germline V gene has CDR1 MNHEY and CDR2 SMNVEV (reference sequence). The CDR3 length is 14 residues. V was pared by 2 bases and J by 6 bases, with 10 bases between. The CDR3 sequence: CASSLVGGSGELFF. The DNA for the CDR3 is TGTGCCAGCAGTTTAGTTGGGGGCTCCGGGGAGCTGTTTTTT.

The rearrangement uses TRBV6-5 and TRBJ1-2; the match to TRBD1 covers 10 bases. Germline lookup yields CDR1 MNHEY and CDR2 SVGAGI. Losses at the gene ends were 7 bases for V and 2 bases for J; bases not matched to a gene: 4. The CDR3 is 14 amino acids. CDR3: CASTGQGGNYGYTF. CDR3 DNA sequence: TGTGCCAGCACCGGACAGGGGGGAAACTATGGCTACACCTTC.

Only a few counts were recorded for this clone. The chain couples TRBV2 to TRBJ2-1, with 7 bases fitting TRBD2. Germline V CDR1 and CDR2: SNHLY, FYNNEI. V shed 5 bases, J shed 5 bases, and the junction held 6 bases outside the gene matches. The CDR3 contains 14 residues. In DNA, the CDR3 is TGTGCCAGCAGTCGATCAGCGGGACACAATGAGCAGTTCTTC. Translation: CASSRSAGHNEQFF.

The CDR3 region has the DNA TGTGCCTGGAGAACGCCCAGGGGGGTCGATTGGAGGCGCTACACCTTC. This codes for CAWRTPRGVDWRRYTF. The rearrangement joins TRBV30 to TRBJ1-2; 7 nucleotides align to TRBD1. Trimming at V came to 3 bases and at J to 9 bases, leaving 19 bases not matched to a gene. Germline V gives CDR1 GTSNPN, CDR2 SVGIG (reference sequence). The CDR3 extends over 16 amino acids.

The chain links TRBV4-2 to TRBJ1-1; D is undetermined. The CDR3 loop spans 14 amino acids. Germline lookup yields CDR1 LGHNA and CDR2 YNFKEQ. With 0 bases removed from V and 11 bases from J, the gap between germline ends came to 16 bases. In DNA form, the CDR3 reads TGTGCCAGCAGCCAAGATTCGAAGGGAGGCCCTGCTTTCTTT. It is translated as CASSQDSKGGPAFF.

J is TRBJ2-2 and V is TRBV6-6; 9 bases map to TRBD1. V lost 5 bases, J lost 5 bases, and 9 bases stayed unmatched. CDR1 MNHNY and CDR2 SVGAGI come from the germline V gene (reference sequence). The CDR3 is 16 amino acids. The CDR3 reads CASSARDRAITGELFF. Written as DNA, the CDR3 is TGTGCCAGCAGTGCCCGGGACAGGGCGATAACCGGGGAGCTGTTTTTT.

V and J are TRBV29-1 and TRBJ2-7, with 10 bases aligning to TRBD1. Trimming cost V 7 bases and J 2 bases; bases outside gene matches: 8. The CDR3 has 14 amino acids. The germline gives CDR1 SQVTM, CDR2 ANQGSEA. The CDR3 DNA reads TGCAGCGCCAGGGGGACAGGGGTAACCTACGAGCAGTACTTC. Translating gives CSARGTGVTYEQYF.

This clone has only a few counts. This chain uses TRBV19 with TRBJ2-7, with a tentative D call TRBD2 (6 bases). Germline V CDR1 and CDR2: LNHDA, SQIVND (reference sequence). This CDR3 contains 14 residues. Trimming cost V 1 base and J 2 bases, with 9 bases left between them. Here the CDR3 DNA reads TGTGCCAGTAGTATAGGGGCGGGGCCCTACGAGCAGTACTTC. Its translation: CASSIGAGPYEQYF.

V is TRBV27 and J is TRBJ1-1; TRBD1 aligns across 8 bases. The CDR3 sequence is 13 residues long. CDR1 is MNHEY and CDR2 is SMNVEV in the germline V gene (reference sequence). Losses at the gene ends were 2 bases for V and 8 bases for J; bases not matched to a gene: 4. This CDR3 reads CASSLIQGAEAFF. The CDR3 nucleotides are TGTGCCAGCAGTTTAATCCAGGGGGCGGAAGCTTTCTTT.

This chain links TRBV5-4 with TRBJ1-2, with D perhaps TRBD1 (6 bases). Trimming left V 2 bases short and J 4 bases short, with 9 bases between. The CDR3 totals 13 residues. Germline lookup yields CDR1 SGHNT and CDR2 YYREEE (reference sequence). CDR3 DNA: TGTGCCAGCAGCTTCCAGGACAGCTATGGCTACACCTTC. Translated: CASSFQDSYGYTF. The full variable domain, in which reference TRBV5-4 and TRBJ1-2 provide the parts outside the CDR3, is ETGVTQSPTHLIKTRGQQVTLRCSSQSGHNTVSWYQQALGQGPQFIFQYYREEENGRGNFPPRFSGLQFPNYSSELNVNALELDDSALYLCASSFQDSYGYTFGSGTRLTVV.

The chain uses TRBV5-1 and TRBJ2-2; 10 nucleotides agree with TRBD2. J gave up 5 bases and V 1 base, and 5 bases lay outside the gene matches. Germline CDR1 reads SGHRS; CDR2 reads YFSETQ. The CDR3 is 16 amino acids. The CDR3 nucleotides are TGCGCCAGCAGCTTGTATCTAGCGGGAGAGACCGGGGAGCTGTTTTTT. This codes for CASSLYLAGETGELFF.

The chain recombines TRBV29-1 with TRBJ2-5, with D maybe TRBD1 (5 bases). Germline V gives CDR1 SQVTM, CDR2 ANQGSEA. V was pared by 4 bases and J by 5 bases, with 11 bases between. This CDR3 region has 12 residues. Here the CDR3 reads CSVVEGAETQYF. CDR3 DNA sequence: TGCAGCGTTGTGGAAGGGGCGGAGACCCAGTACTTC. Full variable domain (remainder filled in from reference TRBV29-1 and TRBJ2-5): SAVISQKPSRDICQRGTSLTIQCQVDSQVTMMFWYRQQPGQSLTLIATANQGSEATYESGFVIDKFPISRPNLTFSTLTVSNMSPEDSSIYLCSVVEGAETQYFGPGTRLLVL.

This clone has more than one count but fewer than ten. The chain combines TRBV5-8 with TRBJ2-1, with D unclear. Germline V lookup: CDR1 SGHTS, CDR2 YDEGEE. This CDR3 contains 13 residues. V was clipped by 0 bases and J by 4 bases, with 5 bases between them. As DNA, the CDR3 is TGTGCCAGCAGCTTGGGAGCTTACAATGAGCAGTTCTTC. Translating gives CASSLGAYNEQFF.

This clone was counted a few times. Written as DNA, the CDR3 is TGTGCCAGCTCACCAATCAGGGGAAGGATTCAGCCCCAGCATTTT. Its protein is CASSPIRGRIQPQHF. This chain links TRBV18 with TRBJ1-5, with D perhaps TRBD1 (6 bases). The CDR3 spans 15 residues. V was cut by 2 bases and J by 6 bases, with 14 bases left in between. Germline V gives CDR1 KGHSH, CDR2 LQKENI.

In nucleotides, the CDR3 is TGTGCCAGCAGTCCCCAGGGAAGAGGAAACACCATATATTTT. This encodes CASSPQGRGNTIYF. The rearrangement links TRBV6-5 to TRBJ1-3, with D tentatively TRBD1 (5 bases). V lost 5 bases and J 4 bases, leaving 12 bases between the germline ends. In germline, CDR1 is MNHEY, CDR2 SVGAGI. The CDR3 length is 14 residues.

The chain recombines TRBV14 with TRBJ2-3, with 7 bases that match TRBD2. The CDR3 is 17 amino acids. CDR1 SGHDN and CDR2 FVKESK come from the germline V gene. V was pared by 3 bases and J by 1 base, with 10 bases of the junction left unmatched. CDR3 DNA: TGTGCCAGCAGCCACGGGACTACGGGTTGGGGCACAGATACGCAGTATTTT. Translating gives CASSHGTTGWGTDTQYF.

The rearrangement uses TRBV15 and TRBJ2-2, with unresolved D. The CDR3 covers 15 residues. V was pared by 0 bases and J by 1 base, with 6 bases between. Germline values: CDR1 LNHNV, CDR2 YYDKDF (reference sequence). The CDR3 loop reads CATSRDFKNTGELFF. The DNA for the CDR3 is TGTGCCACCAGCAGAGATTTTAAGAACACCGGGGAGCTGTTTTTT.

V gene TRBV18 combines with J gene TRBJ2-1, with a weak D call TRBD1 (5 bases). Germline loops: CDR1 KGHSH, CDR2 LQKENI. The V end lost 2 bases, the J end lost 10 bases, and 12 bases lay between the germline ends. The CDR3 contains 13 residues. The CDR3 region is CASSPGLAGEQFF. CDR3 coding DNA: TGTGCCAGCTCACCAGGCCTGGCAGGGGAGCAGTTCTTC. Using reference TRBV18 and TRBJ2-1 for the parts outside the CDR3, the full variable domain is NAGVMQNPRHLVRRRGQEARLRCSPMKGHSHVYWYRQLPEEGLKFMVYLQKENIIDESGMPKERFSAEFPKEGPSILRIQQVVRGDSAAYFCASSPGLAGEQFFGPGTRLTVL.